Following are 16 T cell receptor beta chains from one sample sequenced in a study of cytomegalovirus exposure and HLA in healthy donors. PCR amplification relied on 60 Vbeta primers (plus 13 Jbeta primers). Libraries were prepared by immunoSEQ multiplex PCR; TCRdb keeps only in-frame clonotypes and omits some of them. Its table lists about 54,000 clones. The source material was PBMCs. These receptor sequences come from a woman between 35 and 50 years old in good health and CMV-seronegative.

The chain couples TRBV5-1 to TRBJ1-4, with 11 bases matching TRBD1. V lost 4 bases, J lost 11 bases, and 10 bases stayed unmatched. This CDR3 spans 15 amino acids. Germline CDR1 SGHRS, CDR2 YFSETQ. The CDR3 nucleotides read TGCGCCAGCAGCCCCCAGCCCGGGACAGGGGGGAAACTGTTTTTT. Translating it yields CASSPQPGTGGKLFF.

The chain employs TRBV29-1 and TRBJ1-2, with 12 bases aligning to TRBD1. The J segment lost 2 bases and the V segment lost 5 bases, leaving 3 bases of the junction unmatched. The CDR3 runs to 14 residues. The germline gives CDR1 SQVTM, CDR2 ANQGSEA. CDR3 residues: CSVSGTGGNYGYTF. CDR3 sequence (DNA): TGCAGCGTTTCCGGGACAGGGGGCAACTATGGCTACACCTTC.

This chain connects TRBV7-9 to TRBJ2-5; maybe TRBD1 (5 bases). Germline CDR1 reads SEHNR; CDR2 reads FQNEAQ (reference sequence). This CDR3 region has 13 residues. The ends were cut back, 8 bases at V and 4 bases at J, with 14 bases in the middle. CDR3 coding DNA: TGTGCCAGCGGGATAAGGGGTGGAGAGACCCAGTACTTC. Translated, it gives CASGIRGGETQYF.

J is TRBJ2-1 and V is TRBV2, with 8 bases that match TRBD2. V dropped 4 bases and J dropped 6; count of bases not matched to a gene: 8. The germline gives CDR1 SNHLY, CDR2 FYNNEI. CDR3 length equals 15 residues. The CDR3 nucleotides read TGTGCCAGCAGTGGGGTAGGCGGGGGGACCAATGAGCAGTTCTTC. This sequence encodes CASSGVGGGTNEQFF.

The chain combines TRBV27 with TRBJ2-2, with 13 bases that match TRBD2. J lost 0 bases, V lost 5 bases, and 6 bases had no gene match. The CDR3 has 18 residues. The germline V gene encodes CDR1 MNHEY and CDR2 SMNVEV (reference sequence). CDR3 sequence reads: CASSHRTSGSPNTGELFF. As DNA, the CDR3 is TGTGCCAGCAGTCACCGGACTAGCGGGAGTCCGAACACCGGGGAGCTGTTTTTT.

The V call is TRBV27, the J call TRBJ1-1, with D possibly matching TRBD1 (5 bases). Trimming took off 2 bases at V and 1 base at J, with 14 bases between the two ends. This CDR3 comprises 16 residues. The germline gives CDR1 MNHEY, CDR2 SMNVEV (reference sequence). The CDR3 DNA sequence: TGTGCCAGCAGTTTAGGGGGGGTTAGGGGGAACACTGAAGCTTTCTTT. Translation: CASSLGGVRGNTEAFF.

This sequence joins TRBV7-2 and TRBJ2-5, with TRBD2 identical over 13 bases. V was pared by 5 bases and J by 7 bases, with 7 bases of the junction left unmatched. The CDR3 has 15 amino acids. Germline loops: CDR1 SGHTA, CDR2 FQGNSA. The chain's CDR3 is CASSQGLAGVRTQYF. As DNA, the CDR3 is TGTGCCAGCAGCCAAGGACTAGCGGGAGTCCGGACCCAGTACTTC. Variable domain in full (rest from reference TRBV7-2 and TRBJ2-5): GAGVSQSPSNKVTEKGKDVELRCDPISGHTALYWYRQSLGQGLEFLIYFQGNSAPDKSGLPSDRFSAERTGGSVSTLTIQRTQQEDSAVYLCASSQGLAGVRTQYFGPGTRLLVL.

J is TRBJ1-3 and V is TRBV6-6, with D possibly being TRBD1 (5 bases). CDR1 is MNHNY and CDR2 is SVGAGI in the germline V gene (reference sequence). V gave up 0 bases and J gave up 9 bases, with 15 bases separating them. CDR3 length: 15 residues. The CDR3 is CASSYSTAPRPTIYF. CDR3 coding DNA: TGTGCCAGCAGTTACTCGACAGCCCCCCGGCCCACCATATATTTT.

The V and J genes are TRBV7-2 and TRBJ2-5, with D perhaps TRBD2 (5 bases). Germline assignment: CDR1 SGHTA and CDR2 FQGNSA. V dropped 1 base and J dropped 2 bases, with 11 bases sitting between them. The CDR3 totals 15 residues. CDR3 protein: CASSLGGVAQETQYF. The CDR3 nucleotides are TGTGCCAGCAGCTTAGGGGGAGTGGCTCAAGAGACCCAGTACTTC. Filled out from reference TRBV7-2 and TRBJ2-5, the complete variable domain reads GAGVSQSPSNKVTEKGKDVELRCDPISGHTALYWYRQSLGQGLEFLIYFQGNSAPDKSGLPSDRFSAERTGGSVSTLTIQRTQQEDSAVYLCASSLGGVAQETQYFGPGTRLLVL.

The rearrangement links TRBV7-2 to TRBJ2-7; D remains unclear. CDR3 length equals 12 residues. Germline V gene lookup returns CDR1 SGHTA and CDR2 FQGNSA. The V end lost 3 bases, the J end lost 2 bases, and 5 bases lay between the germline ends. The CDR3 DNA sequence: TGTGCCAGCAGCTTCGGAGCCTACGAGCAGTACTTC. Amino acids: CASSFGAYEQYF.

The chain recombines TRBV29-1 with TRBJ2-1; the D is unclear. The CDR3 runs to 13 residues. V was trimmed by 1 base and J by 4 bases, leaving 8 bases between them. CDR1 is SQVTM, CDR2 ANQGSEA, per germline. The CDR3 sequence is CSVEVVRYNEQFF. CDR3 nucleotides: TGCAGCGTTGAAGTGGTGCGGTACAATGAGCAGTTCTTC.

This chain joins TRBV19 and TRBJ1-2; no definite D call. Germline-derived CDR1 and CDR2 are LNHDA and SQIVND (reference sequence). The V end was cut by 3 bases, the J end by 6 bases, with 11 bases between. The CDR3 has 13 amino acids. The CDR3 sequence is CASSMTIADGYTF. Here the CDR3 DNA reads TGTGCCAGTAGTATGACCATTGCGGATGGCTACACCTTC.

The chain couples TRBV5-6 to TRBJ1-2; 7 positions agree with TRBD1. V trimming: 4 bases; J trimming: 4 bases; junction bases outside the gene matches: 13. This CDR3 is 16 amino acids long. CDR1 SGHDT and CDR2 YYEEEE come from the germline V gene. The CDR3 protein is CASSLPKGASLYGYTF. Here the CDR3 DNA reads TGTGCCAGCAGCCTCCCGAAGGGGGCATCACTCTATGGCTACACCTTC. Variable domain in full (rest from reference TRBV5-6 and TRBJ1-2): DAGVTQSPTHLIKTRGQQVTLRCSPKSGHDTVSWYQQALGQGPQFIFQYYEEEERQRGNFPDRFSGHQFPNYSSELNVNALLLGDSALYLCASSLPKGASLYGYTFGSGTRLTVV.

The CDR3 DNA sequence: TGTGCCAGCAGCTGGACTAGCGGAAACACCGGGGAGCTGTTTTTT. Amino acids: CASSWTSGNTGELFF. The chain has TRBV5-5 and TRBJ2-2; 10 bases fit TRBD2. CDR1 is SGHKS, CDR2 YYEKEE, per germline (reference sequence). V shed 3 bases, J shed 2 bases, and the junction held 1 base outside the gene matches. This CDR3 comprises 15 residues.

This chain connects TRBV25-1 to TRBJ1-4; D unclear. The germline V and J ends were trimmed by 7 bases and 8 bases, with 14 bases remaining between them. The germline CDR1 and CDR2 sequences are MGHDK and SYGVNS. This CDR3 has 13 residues. The CDR3 coding sequence is TGTGCCAGCATCGGTTACCGAGGGGAAAAACTGTTTTTT. This gives the protein CASIGYRGEKLFF.

V usage is TRBV9 and J usage is TRBJ2-5; TRBD2 agrees at 14 bases. This CDR3 has 16 residues. Germline CDR1 SGDLS, CDR2 YYNGEE. The ends lost 4 bases at V and 4 bases at J; junction bases unmatched: 6. CDR3 DNA sequence: TGTGCCAGCAGCTCAAGACTAGCGGGAGGGTCAGAGACCCAGTACTTC. Amino acids: CASSSRLAGGSETQYF.